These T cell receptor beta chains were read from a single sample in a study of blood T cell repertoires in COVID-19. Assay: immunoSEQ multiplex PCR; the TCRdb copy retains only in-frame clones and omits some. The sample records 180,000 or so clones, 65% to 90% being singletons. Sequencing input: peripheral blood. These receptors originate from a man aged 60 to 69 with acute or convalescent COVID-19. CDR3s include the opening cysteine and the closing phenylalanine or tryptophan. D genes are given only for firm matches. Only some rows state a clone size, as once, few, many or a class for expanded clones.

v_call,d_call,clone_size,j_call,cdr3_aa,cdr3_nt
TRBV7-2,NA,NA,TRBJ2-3,CASSPGGDTQYF,TGTGCCAGCTCCCCCGGTGGAGATACGCAGTATTTT
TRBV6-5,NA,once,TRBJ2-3,CASSLAGQLDTQYF,TGTGCCAGCAGCTTAGCGGGACAGCTGGATACGCAGTATTTT
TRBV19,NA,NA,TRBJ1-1,CASSGDWSEAFF,TGTGCCAGTAGTGGAGATTGGTCTGAAGCTTTCTTT
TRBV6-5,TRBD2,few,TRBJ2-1,CASNTTSEHCRIF,TGTGCCAGCAATACCACTAGCGAACATTGCAGGATCTTC
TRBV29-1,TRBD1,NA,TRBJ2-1,CSVVRDRGYNEQFF,TGCAGCGTAGTCCGGGACAGGGGTTACAATGAGCAGTTCTTC
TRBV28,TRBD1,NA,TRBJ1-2,CASSLGGQGGRHGYTF,TGTGCCAGCAGCCTCGGCGGGCAGGGGGGACGCCATGGCTACACCTTC
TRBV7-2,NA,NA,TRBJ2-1,CASSLVAGANEQFF,TGTGCCAGCAGCTTAGTCGCGGGGGCCAATGAGCAGTTCTTC
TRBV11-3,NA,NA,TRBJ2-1,CASSLETGHYNEQFF,TGTGCCAGCAGCTTAGAGACAGGCCACTACAATGAGCAGTTCTTC
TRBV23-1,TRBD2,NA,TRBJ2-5,CASRGLAGDGRGETQYF,TGCGCCAGCAGAGGACTAGCGGGAGATGGGCGGGGAGAGACCCAGTACTTC
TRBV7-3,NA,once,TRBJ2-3,CASSLTRDSTDTQYF,TGTGCCAGCAGCTTAACGAGGGATAGCACAGATACGCAGTATTTT
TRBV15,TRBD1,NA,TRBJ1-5,CATSRESNTGEGNQPQHF,TGTGCCACCAGCAGAGAATCAAATACAGGGGAGGGCAATCAGCCCCAGCATTTT
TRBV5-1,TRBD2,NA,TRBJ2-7,CASSLGTPSGTSGYEQYF,TGCGCCAGCAGCTTAGGGACGCCGTCCGGGACTAGCGGCTACGAGCAGTACTTC
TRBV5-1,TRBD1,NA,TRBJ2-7,CASSLKGQGSKYF,TGCGCCAGCAGCTTGAAGGGACAGGGATCAAAGTACTTC
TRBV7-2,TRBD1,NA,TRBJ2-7,CASSFRTGNYEQYF,TGTGCCAGCAGCTTTCGGACAGGGAACTACGAGCAGTACTTC
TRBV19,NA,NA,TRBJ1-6,CASQIRSGGSLHF,TGTGCCAGCCAAATACGATCCGGAGGGTCTCTCCACTTT
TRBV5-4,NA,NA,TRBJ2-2,CASSSEVGNTGELFF,TGTGCCAGCAGCTCTGAGGTCGGAAACACCGGGGAGCTGTTTTTT
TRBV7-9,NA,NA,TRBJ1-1,CASSLGLAVEGAFF,TGTGCCAGCAGCTTAGGCTTGGCCGTCGAGGGAGCTTTCTTT
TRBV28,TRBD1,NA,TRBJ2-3,CASSPAGTGDADTQYF,TGTGCCAGCAGTCCCGCCGGGACAGGGGACGCGGATACGCAGTATTTT
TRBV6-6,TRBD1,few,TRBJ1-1,CASSGGQGTEAFF,TGTGCCAGCAGTGGCGGACAGGGGACTGAAGCTTTCTTT
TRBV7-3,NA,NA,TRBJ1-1,CASSLQGQNTEAFF,TGTGCCAGCAGCTTACAGGGGCAGAACACTGAAGCTTTCTTT
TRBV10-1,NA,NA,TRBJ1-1,CASSVLVGRRTEAFF,TGCGCCAGCAGTGTTCTTGTAGGTCGGCGGACTGAAGCTTTCTTT
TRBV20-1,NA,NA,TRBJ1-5,CSARENQPQHF,TGCAGTGCGAGGGAGAATCAGCCCCAGCATTTT
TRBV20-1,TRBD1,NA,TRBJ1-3,CSASKTGGAGNTIYF,TGCAGTGCTAGTAAGACAGGGGGGGCTGGAAACACCATATATTTT
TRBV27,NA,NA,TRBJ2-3,CASSLYPWGSRGTDTQYF,TGTGCCAGCAGTTTATATCCCTGGGGTTCGCGGGGCACAGATACGCAGTATTTT
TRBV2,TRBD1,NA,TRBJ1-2,CASSMRQGSNYGYTF,TGTGCCAGCAGTATGAGACAGGGTTCTAACTATGGCTACACCTTC
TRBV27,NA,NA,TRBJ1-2,CASGLAGGYTF,TGTGCCAGCGGGTTGGCGGGTGGCTACACCTTC
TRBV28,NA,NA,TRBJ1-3,CASSSLGLTGLLSGNTIYF,TGTGCCAGCAGTTCTCTAGGCCTGACAGGCCTTCTCTCTGGAAACACCATATATTTT
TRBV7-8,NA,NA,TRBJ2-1,CASSFPGRESEQFF,TGTGCCAGCAGCTTCCCGGGACGGGAGAGTGAGCAGTTCTTC
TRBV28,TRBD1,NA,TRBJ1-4,CASSPFRGTNEKLFF,TGTGCCAGCAGTCCCTTCAGGGGGACTAATGAAAAACTGTTTTTT
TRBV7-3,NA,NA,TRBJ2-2,CASSWTANTGELFF,TGTGCCAGCAGCTGGACAGCGAACACCGGGGAGCTGTTTTTT
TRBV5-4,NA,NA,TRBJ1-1,CASSRGEQDTEAFF,TGTGCCAGCAGCCGGGGGGAGCAGGACACTGAAGCTTTCTTT
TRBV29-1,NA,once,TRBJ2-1,CSSRRTNEQFF,TGCAGCTCTCGGAGGACCAATGAGCAGTTCTTC
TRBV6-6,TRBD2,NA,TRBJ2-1,CASSRRGSGSLYNEQFF,TGTGCCAGCAGTCGCCGGGGGAGCGGGAGCCTCTACAATGAGCAGTTCTTC
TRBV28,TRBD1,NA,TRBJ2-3,CASTRQGTNTQYF,TGTGCCAGCACAAGACAGGGGACGAATACGCAGTATTTT
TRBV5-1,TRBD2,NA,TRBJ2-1,CASSLGIAGGIYNEQFF,TGCGCCAGCAGCTTGGGGATAGCGGGAGGGATATACAATGAGCAGTTCTTC
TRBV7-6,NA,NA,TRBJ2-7,CASSLRGGQSSYEQYF,TGTGCCAGCAGCTTAAGGGGCGGCCAGAGCTCCTACGAGCAGTACTTC
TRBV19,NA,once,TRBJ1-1,CASTPIGAGRDTEAFF,TGTGCCAGTACCCCTATAGGGGCAGGGAGGGACACTGAAGCTTTCTTT
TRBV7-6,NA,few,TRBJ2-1,CASSYQRRSQRENNEQFF,TGTGCCAGCAGCTACCAGAGACGGAGCCAAAGGGAGAACAATGAGCAGTTCTTC
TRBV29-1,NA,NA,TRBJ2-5,CSVVGLQETQYF,TGCAGCGTTGTAGGACTACAAGAGACCCAGTACTTC
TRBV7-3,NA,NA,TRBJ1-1,CASSPRRRQGGTEAFF,TGTGCCAGCAGCCCAAGGCGGAGGCAGGGAGGCACTGAAGCTTTCTTT
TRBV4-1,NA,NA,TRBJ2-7,CASSQDIQEPYEQYF,TGCGCCAGCAGCCAAGATATACAGGAACCCTACGAGCAGTACTTC
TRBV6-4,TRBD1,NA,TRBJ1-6,CASSLQGANSPLHF,TGTGCCAGCAGCCTACAGGGGGCCAATTCACCCCTCCACTTT
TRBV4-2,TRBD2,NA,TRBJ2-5,CASSQDWAGGQETQYF,TGTGCCAGCAGCCAAGATTGGGCGGGAGGGCAAGAGACCCAGTACTTC
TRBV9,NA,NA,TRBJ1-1,CASSVEGGPGGAFF,TGTGCCAGCAGCGTAGAGGGGGGGCCGGGAGGAGCTTTCTTT
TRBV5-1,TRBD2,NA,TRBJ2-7,CASSLGASGTNEQYF,TGCGCCAGCAGCTTGGGCGCTAGCGGGACCAACGAGCAGTACTTC
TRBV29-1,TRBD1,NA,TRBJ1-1,CSVEARGRKTNTEAFF,TGCAGCGTTGAGGCCAGGGGGCGGAAGACGAACACTGAAGCTTTCTTT
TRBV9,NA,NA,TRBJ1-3,CASSVVGASGNTIYF,TGTGCCAGCAGCGTAGTGGGGGCCTCTGGAAACACCATATATTTT
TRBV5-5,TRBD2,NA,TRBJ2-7,CASSLAGGRLHGREYF,TGTGCCAGCAGCTTGGCGGGGGGGAGGCTCCACGGGCGGGAGTACTTC
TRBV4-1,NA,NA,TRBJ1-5,CASSRDRNSNQPQHF,TGCGCCAGCAGCCGAGACAGGAATAGCAATCAGCCCCAGCATTTT
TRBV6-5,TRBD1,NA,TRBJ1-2,CATLRDRGHYYGYTF,TGTGCCACCCTTCGGGACAGGGGGCATTACTATGGCTACACCTTC
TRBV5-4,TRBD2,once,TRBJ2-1,CASSRGGSYNEQFF,TGTGCCAGTTCCCGGGGGGGTTCCTACAATGAGCAGTTCTTC
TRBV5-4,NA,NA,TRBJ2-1,CASSPRTDNEQFF,TGTGCCAGCAGCCCCCGGACAGACAATGAGCAGTTCTTC
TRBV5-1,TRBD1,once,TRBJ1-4,CASSSTGQGWEKLFF,TGCGCCAGCAGCTCGACAGGACAGGGTTGGGAAAAACTGTTTTTT
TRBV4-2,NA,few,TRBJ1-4,CASSQDLRTNEKLFF,TGTGCCAGCAGCCAAGATCTGCGAACTAATGAAAAACTGTTTTTT
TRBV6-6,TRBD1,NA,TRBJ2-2,CASSPGQGVGGELFF,TGTGCCAGCAGCCCCGGACAGGGGGTAGGCGGGGAGCTGTTTTTT
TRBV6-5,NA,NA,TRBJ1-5,CASTVRGGDNQPQHF,TGTGCCAGCACCGTTCGTGGGGGCGATAATCAGCCCCAGCATTTT
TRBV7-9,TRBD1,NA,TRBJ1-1,CASSLPQGGTEAFF,TGTGCCAGCAGCCTCCCACAGGGGGGGACTGAAGCTTTCTTT